This T cell receptor (beta chain) derives from a study of identical twins. Study-wide results and caveats: Alpha sequences out of frame and shared by twins had excess low generation probability. Potential partial confounding of zero-insertion analyses by invariant MAIT and iNKT cells was noted. Insertions were reduced in abundant cord blood beta clonotypes but not in memory repertoires.

V was cut by 0 bases and J by 6 bases, with 10 bases left in between. This CDR3 has 13 amino acids. CDR1 is DFQATT, CDR2 SNEGSKA, per germline (reference sequence). Template switching added a universal primer binding site, and final cDNA carried unique molecular identifiers. Via MiXCR, TCRdb re-called the 5' RACE reads, giving one row per CDR3 protein. The sample consists of 1,800,000 or so distinct CDR3 sequences, under 35% of them appearing once. About this clonotype itself: Its cognate antigen is unknown.

The J gene is TRBJ2-3, the V gene TRBV20-1; possible D gene TRBD1, 6 bases. Sequencing was performed on cord blood. This receptor was obtained from a newborn girl in good health. The CDR3 loop is CSARETGRDTQYF. The CDR3 region has the DNA TGCAGTGCTAGAGAGACAGGCAGGGATACGCAGTATTTT.